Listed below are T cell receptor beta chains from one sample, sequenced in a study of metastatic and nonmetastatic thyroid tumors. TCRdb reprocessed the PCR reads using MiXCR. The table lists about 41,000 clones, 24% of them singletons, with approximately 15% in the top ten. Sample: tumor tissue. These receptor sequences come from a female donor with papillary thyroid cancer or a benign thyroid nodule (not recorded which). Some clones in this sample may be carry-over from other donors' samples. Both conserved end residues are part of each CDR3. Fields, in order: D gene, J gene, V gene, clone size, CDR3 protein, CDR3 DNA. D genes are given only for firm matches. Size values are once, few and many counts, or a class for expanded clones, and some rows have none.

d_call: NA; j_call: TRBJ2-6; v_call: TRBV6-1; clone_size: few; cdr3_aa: CASSELRTVLSGANVLTF; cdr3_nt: TGTGCCAGCAGTGAACTCCGGACAGTTTTATCCGGGGCCAACGTCCTGACTTTC
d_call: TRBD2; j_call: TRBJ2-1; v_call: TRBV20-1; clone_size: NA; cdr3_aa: CSARSGTSGIYNEQFF; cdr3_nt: TGCAGTGCTAGAAGTGGCACTAGCGGGATCTACAATGAGCAGTTCTTC
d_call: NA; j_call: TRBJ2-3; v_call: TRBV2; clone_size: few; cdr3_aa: CASSDTTGTGTQYF; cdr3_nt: TGTGCCAGCAGTGACACGACAGGCACAGGTACGCAGTATTTT
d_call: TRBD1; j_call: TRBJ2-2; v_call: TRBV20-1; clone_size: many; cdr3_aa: CSARAQTGVGELFF; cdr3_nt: TGCAGTGCTAGAGCACAGACAGGGGTCGGGGAGCTGTTTTTT
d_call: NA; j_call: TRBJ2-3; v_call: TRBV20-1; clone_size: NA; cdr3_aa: CSAPTGSGTDTQYF; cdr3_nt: TGCAGTGCACCGACAGGCTCCGGCACAGATACGCAGTATTTT
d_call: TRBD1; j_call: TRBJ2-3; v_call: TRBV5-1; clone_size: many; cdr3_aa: CASSSRQGASTDTQYF; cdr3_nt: TGCGCCAGCAGCAGTAGACAGGGGGCTAGCACAGATACGCAGTATTTT
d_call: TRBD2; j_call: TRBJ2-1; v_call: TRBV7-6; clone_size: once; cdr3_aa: CASSLVSSGDYNEQFF; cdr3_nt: TGTGCCAGCAGCTTAGTATCTAGCGGGGATTACAATGAGCAGTTCTTC
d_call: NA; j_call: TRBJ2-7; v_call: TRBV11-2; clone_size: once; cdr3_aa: CASSLQAYYEQYF; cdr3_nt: TGTGCCAGCAGCTTGCAGGCTTACTACGAGCAGTACTTC
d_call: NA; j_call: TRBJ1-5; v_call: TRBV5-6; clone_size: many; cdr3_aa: CASSRGTPGNQPQHF; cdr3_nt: TGTGCCAGCAGCCGAGGGACACCAGGCAATCAGCCCCAGCATTTT
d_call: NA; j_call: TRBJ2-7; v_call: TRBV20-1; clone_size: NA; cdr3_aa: CSARDPGLSSYEQYF; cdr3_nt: TGCAGTGCTAGAGATCCAGGACTCTCCTCCTACGAGCAGTACTTC
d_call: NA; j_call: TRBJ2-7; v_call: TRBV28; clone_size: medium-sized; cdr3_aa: CASSLRYEQYF; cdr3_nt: TGTGCCAGCAGTTTAAGATACGAGCAGTACTTC
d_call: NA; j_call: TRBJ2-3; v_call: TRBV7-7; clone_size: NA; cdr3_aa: CASSLEGRSTDTQYF; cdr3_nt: TGTGCTAGCAGCTTAGAGGGGAGGAGCACAGATACGCAGTATTTT
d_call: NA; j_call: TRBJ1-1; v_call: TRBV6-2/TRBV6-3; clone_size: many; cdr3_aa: CASVRVERGYTEAFF; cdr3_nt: TGTGCCAGCGTCAGGGTGGAGAGGGGGTACACTGAAGCTTTCTTT
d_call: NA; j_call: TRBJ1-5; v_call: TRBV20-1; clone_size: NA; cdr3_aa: CSARDSMRQPQHF; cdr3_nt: TGCAGTGCTCGGGACTCAATGCGGCAGCCCCAGCATTTT
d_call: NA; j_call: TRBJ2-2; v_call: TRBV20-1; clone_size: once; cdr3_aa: CSARENTGELFF; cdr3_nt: TGCAGTGCTAGAGAAAACACCGGGGAGCTGTTTTTT
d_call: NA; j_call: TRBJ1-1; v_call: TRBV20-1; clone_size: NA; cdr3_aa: CSARDPTTEAFF; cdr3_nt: TGCAGTGCTAGAGATCCTACAACTGAAGCTTTCTTT
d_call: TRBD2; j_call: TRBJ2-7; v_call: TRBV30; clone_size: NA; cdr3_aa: CACPHAGGPVYEQYF; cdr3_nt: TGTGCCTGCCCCCATGCGGGGGGCCCCGTCTACGAGCAGTACTTC
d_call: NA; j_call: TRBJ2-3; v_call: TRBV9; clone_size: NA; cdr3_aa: CASSVGGYDTQYF; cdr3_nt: TGTGCCAGCAGCGTAGGTGGCTACGATACGCAGTATTTT
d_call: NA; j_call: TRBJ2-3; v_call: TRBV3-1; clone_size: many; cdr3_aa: CASSPGGWGTDTQYF; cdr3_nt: TGTGCCAGCAGCCCAGGGGGGTGGGGTACAGATACGCAGTATTTT
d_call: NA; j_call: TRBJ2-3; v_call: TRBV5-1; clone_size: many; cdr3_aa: CASSLGAGGPADTQYF; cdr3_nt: TGCGCCAGCAGCTTGGGGGCAGGGGGGCCCGCAGATACGCAGTATTTT
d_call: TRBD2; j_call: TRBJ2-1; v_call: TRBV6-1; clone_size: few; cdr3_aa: CASRISLADIGGEQFF; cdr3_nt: TGTGCCAGCAGAATCTCTCTAGCGGACATTGGGGGTGAGCAGTTCTTC
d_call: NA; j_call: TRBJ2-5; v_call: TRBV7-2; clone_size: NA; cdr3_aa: CASSLNQGLQETQYF; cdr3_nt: TGTGCCAGCAGCTTAAACCAGGGCTTGCAAGAGACCCAGTACTTC
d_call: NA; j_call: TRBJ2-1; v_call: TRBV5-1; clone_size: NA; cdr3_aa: CASSQEVSRVVQQFF; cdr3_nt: TGCGCCAGCAGCCAAGAAGTTTCTCGGGTTGTCCAGCAGTTCTTC
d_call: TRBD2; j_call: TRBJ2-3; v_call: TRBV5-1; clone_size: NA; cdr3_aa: CASSLLALAGVDTQYF; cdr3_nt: TGCGCCAGCAGCTTGTTGGCCCTAGCGGGGGTTGATACGCAGTATTTT
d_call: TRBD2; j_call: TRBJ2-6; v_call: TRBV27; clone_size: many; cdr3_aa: CASRRLAGGFSGANVLTF; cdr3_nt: TGTGCCAGCAGGAGACTAGCGGGGGGTTTCTCTGGGGCCAACGTCCTGACTTTC
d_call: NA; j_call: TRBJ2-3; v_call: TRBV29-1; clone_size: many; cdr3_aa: CSVYVRFADTQYF; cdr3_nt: TGCAGCGTTTATGTGAGGTTCGCAGATACGCAGTATTTT
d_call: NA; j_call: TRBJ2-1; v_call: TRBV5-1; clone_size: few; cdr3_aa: CASSLGAGWYNEQFF; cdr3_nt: TGCGCCAGCAGCTTGGGTGCGGGTTGGTACAATGAGCAGTTCTTC
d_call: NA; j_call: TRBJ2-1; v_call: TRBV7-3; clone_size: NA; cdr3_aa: CASSLDRGYNEQFF; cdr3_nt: TGTGCCAGCAGCCTAGACCGGGGGTACAATGAGCAGTTCTTC
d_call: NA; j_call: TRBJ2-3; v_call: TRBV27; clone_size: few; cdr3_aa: CASRPIDSADTQYF; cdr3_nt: TGTGCCAGCAGGCCGATTGACTCGGCAGATACGCAGTATTTT
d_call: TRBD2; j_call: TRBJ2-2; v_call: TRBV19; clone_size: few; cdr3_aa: CASSRGLAGEIPGELFF; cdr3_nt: TGTGCCAGTAGTAGGGGACTAGCGGGAGAGATACCCGGGGAGCTGTTTTTT
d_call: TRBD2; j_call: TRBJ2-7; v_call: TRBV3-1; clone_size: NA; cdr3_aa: CASSLRIAGGQDEQYF; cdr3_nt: TGTGCCAGCAGCCTGCGAATAGCGGGGGGGCAGGACGAGCAGTACTTC
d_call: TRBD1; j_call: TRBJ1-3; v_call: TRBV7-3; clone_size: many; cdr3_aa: CASSLTGDSGNTIYF; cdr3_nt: TGTGCCAGCAGCTTAACGGGGGACAGTGGAAACACCATATATTTT
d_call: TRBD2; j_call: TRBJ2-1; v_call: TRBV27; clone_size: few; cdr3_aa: CASSLSIGTSLYNEQFF; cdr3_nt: TGTGCCAGCAGTTTATCGATAGGGACTAGCCTATACAATGAGCAGTTCTTC
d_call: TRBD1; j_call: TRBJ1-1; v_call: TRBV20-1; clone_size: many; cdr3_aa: CSARAGDRGYTEAFF; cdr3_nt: TGCAGTGCTAGAGCGGGAGACAGGGGGTACACAGAAGCTTTCTTT
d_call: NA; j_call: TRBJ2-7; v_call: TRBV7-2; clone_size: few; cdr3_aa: CASSLAPPPGVQYF; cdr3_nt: TGTGCCAGCAGCTTAGCGCCTCCCCCCGGTGTGCAGTACTTC
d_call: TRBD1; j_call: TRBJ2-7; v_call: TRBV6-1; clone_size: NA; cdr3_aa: CASSPRGTLEQYF; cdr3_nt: TGTGCCAGCAGCCCCAGGGGGACACTCGAGCAGTACTTC
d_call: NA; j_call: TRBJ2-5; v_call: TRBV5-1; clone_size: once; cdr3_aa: CASSLAGGETQYF; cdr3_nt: TGCGCCAGCAGCTTGGCTGGCGGGGAGACCCAGTACTTC
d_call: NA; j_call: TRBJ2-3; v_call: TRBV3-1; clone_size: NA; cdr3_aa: CASSPYPRTQYF; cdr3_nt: TGTGCCAGCAGCCCCTATCCGAGAACGCAGTATTTT
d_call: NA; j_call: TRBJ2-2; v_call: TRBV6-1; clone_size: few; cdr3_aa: CASSPPLGELFF; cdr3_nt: TGTGCCAGCAGTCCGCCCCTCGGGGAGCTGTTTTTT
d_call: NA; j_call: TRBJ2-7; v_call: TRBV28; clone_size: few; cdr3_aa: CASSLSPWGSYEQYF; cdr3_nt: TGTGCCAGCAGTTTAAGTCCATGGGGTAGCTACGAGCAGTACTTC
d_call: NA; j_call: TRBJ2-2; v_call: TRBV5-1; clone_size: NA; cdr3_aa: CASSYDSPNTGELFF; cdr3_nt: TGCGCCAGCAGTTATGACTCCCCCAACACCGGGGAGCTGTTTTTT
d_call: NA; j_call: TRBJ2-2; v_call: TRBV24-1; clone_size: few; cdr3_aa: CATSGVGDTGELFF; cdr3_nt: TGTGCCACCAGTGGGGTGGGGGACACCGGGGAGCTGTTTTTT
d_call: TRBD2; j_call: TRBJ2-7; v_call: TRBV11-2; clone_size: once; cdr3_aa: CASSPYRTSGPYEQYF; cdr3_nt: TGTGCCAGCAGCCCCTATAGGACTAGCGGACCCTACGAGCAGTACTTC
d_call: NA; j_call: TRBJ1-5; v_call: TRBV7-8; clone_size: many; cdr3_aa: CASSLVGGQAAQPQHF; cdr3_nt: TGTGCCAGCAGCTTAGTAGGAGGCCAAGCAGCCCAGCCCCAGCATTTT
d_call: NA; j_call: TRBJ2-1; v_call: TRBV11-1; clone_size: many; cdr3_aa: CASSLGSGGAFNEQFF; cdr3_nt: TGTGCCAGCAGCTTAGGGTCAGGGGGGGCTTTCAATGAGCAGTTCTTC
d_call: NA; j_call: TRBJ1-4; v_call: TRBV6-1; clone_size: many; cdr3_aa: CASSKVLGQGSEKLFF; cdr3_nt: TGTGCCAGCAGTAAAGTACTGGGTCAGGGTAGTGAAAAACTGTTTTTT
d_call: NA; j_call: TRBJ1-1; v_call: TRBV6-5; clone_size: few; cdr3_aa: CASSYPEEGMNTEAFF; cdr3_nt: TGTGCCAGCAGTTACCCGGAGGAGGGGATGAACACTGAAGCTTTCTTT
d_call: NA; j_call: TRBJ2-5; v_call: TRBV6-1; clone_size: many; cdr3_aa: CASSLGGAQETQYF; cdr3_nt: TGTGCCAGCAGCCTCGGGGGTGCACAAGAGACCCAGTACTTC
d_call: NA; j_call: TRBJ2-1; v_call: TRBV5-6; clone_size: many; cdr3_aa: CASTKTEGGRWNEQFF; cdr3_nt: TGTGCCAGCACCAAAACGGAGGGGGGCCGATGGAATGAGCAGTTCTTC
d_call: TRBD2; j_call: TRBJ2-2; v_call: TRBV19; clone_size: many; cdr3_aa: CATREGASNTGELFF; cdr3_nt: TGTGCCACCCGGGAGGGAGCGTCGAACACCGGGGAGCTGTTTTTT
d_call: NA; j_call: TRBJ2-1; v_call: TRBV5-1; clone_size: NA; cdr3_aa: CASSSYSGEDEQFF; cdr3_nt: TGCGCCAGCAGCTCTTATAGTGGGGAGGATGAGCAGTTCTTC
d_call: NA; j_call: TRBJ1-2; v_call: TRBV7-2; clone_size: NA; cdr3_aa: CASSLGTSSGYCYTF; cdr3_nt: TGTGCCAGCAGCTTAGGGACCTCGTCAGGGTATTGCTACACCTTC
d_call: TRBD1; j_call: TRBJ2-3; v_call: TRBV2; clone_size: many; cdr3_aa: CASSRGRDRGRTDTQYF; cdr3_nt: TGTGCCAGCAGCAGGGGCAGGGACAGGGGGCGAACAGATACGCAGTATTTT
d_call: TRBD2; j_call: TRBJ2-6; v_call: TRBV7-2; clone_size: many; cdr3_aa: CASSFSGARSGANVLTF; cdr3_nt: TGTGCCAGCAGCTTTAGCGGGGCCCGCTCTGGGGCCAACGTCCTGACTTTC
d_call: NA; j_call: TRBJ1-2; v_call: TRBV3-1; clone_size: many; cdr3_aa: CASSQGPANYGYTF; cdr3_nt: TGTGCCAGCAGCCAGGGACCGGCTAACTATGGCTACACCTTC